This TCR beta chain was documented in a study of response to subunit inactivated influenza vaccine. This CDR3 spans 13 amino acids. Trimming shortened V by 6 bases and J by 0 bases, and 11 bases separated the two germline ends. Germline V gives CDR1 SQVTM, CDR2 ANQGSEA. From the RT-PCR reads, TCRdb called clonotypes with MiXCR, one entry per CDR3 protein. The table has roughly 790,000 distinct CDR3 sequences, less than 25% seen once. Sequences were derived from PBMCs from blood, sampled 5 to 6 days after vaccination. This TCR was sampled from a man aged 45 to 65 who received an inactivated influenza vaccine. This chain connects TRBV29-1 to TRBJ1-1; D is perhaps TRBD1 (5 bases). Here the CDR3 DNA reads TGCAGCGTCTGCAGGGAGATGAACACTGAAGCTTTCTTT. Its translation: CSVCREMNTEAFF.